This T cell receptor (beta chain) was documented in a study of cytomegalovirus exposure and HLA in healthy donors. Use of 60 Vbeta and 13 Jbeta primers characterized the PCR. Repertoires were generated with immunoSEQ multiplex PCR, while TCRdb's copy carries only in-frame clones and drops some. The table records over 200,000 clones, over 65% of them present only once. The CDR3 length is 15 residues. J lost 6 bases, V lost 5 bases, and 9 bases had no gene match. The V gene's germline CDR1 is SGHVS and CDR2 FQNEAQ. The TCR sequence derives from a human donor in good health. The chain recombines TRBV7-8 with TRBJ2-7; 11 bases map to TRBD2. The material sequenced was PBMCs. The CDR3 coding sequence is TGTGCCAGCAGCCACCGGACTAGCGGGCGTCTCGAGCAGTACTTC. It codes for CASSHRTSGRLEQYF. The full variable domain, with the rest looked up from reference TRBV7-8 and TRBJ2-7, is GAGVSQSPRYKVAKRGQDVALRCDPISGHVSLFWYQQALGQGPEFLTYFQNEAQLDKSGLPSDRFFAERPEGSVSTLKIQRTQQEDSAVYLCASSHRTSGRLEQYFGPGTRLTVT.